The present entry profiles one T cell receptor (beta chain) with its context. The antigen remains unidentified. PCR was performed using 60 Vbeta and 13 Jbeta primers. The method was immunoSEQ multiplex PCR; TCRdb's version includes in-frame clones alone and lacks a portion of them. There are around 280,000 clones in the sample; around 90% occur only once, and about 2.3% lies in the top ten. This entry comes from a study of cytomegalovirus exposure and HLA in healthy donors. Study-level results: Upon later analysis, HLA-associated TCR beta chains proved more clonally expanded than other, equally common chains. Most of the CMV-associated TCR beta chains (in a later analysis) appeared to be HLA-restricted. The study listed 164 cytomegalovirus-associated TCR beta chains.

The sequencing input was PBMCs. The receptor was derived from a woman aged 18-29 years in good health and CMV-seronegative.

CDR3: CASSLGRRGGQGTQYF. CDR3 in DNA: TGCGCCAGCAGCTTGGGACGGCGGGGGGGCCAGGGTACGCAGTATTTT. The V gene is TRBV5-1, the J gene TRBJ2-3; 9 nucleotides line up with TRBD2. CDR3 size: 16 residues. Trimming removed 0 bases from V and 8 bases from J; junction bases left unmatched: 10. Per germline, CDR1 SGHRS and CDR2 YFSETQ.